The text below deals with one T cell receptor (beta chain). This table comes from immunoSEQ multiplex PCR, and its TCRdb copy is limited to in-frame clones, with some not included. Among about 430,000 clones listed, roughly 84% were seen once. Clinical histories supplied by participants themselves formed the basis of cohort assignment. The data are from a study of blood T cell repertoires in COVID-19. Study-wide background: Acute-phase and convalescent COVID-19 samples originated in the United States, Italy and Spain.

CDR3 size: 18 residues. V was clipped by 0 bases and J by 0 bases, with 15 bases between them. The germline V gene encodes CDR1 LGHNA and CDR2 YSLEER. This clonotype was sampled from a young woman who had been exposed to COVID-19. Sequencing was carried out using PBMCs or T cells enriched from blood (not recorded which). The chain has TRBV4-3 and TRBJ1-3; D not resolved. CDR3 loop: CASSQDFEEIYSGNTIYF. DNA of the CDR3: TGCGCCAGCAGCCAAGATTTTGAGGAGATTTACTCTGGAAACACCATATATTTT.